These 7 T cell receptor beta chains came from one sample sequenced in a study of cytomegalovirus exposure and HLA in healthy donors. 13 Jbeta primers and 60 Vbeta primers were used for the PCR. The table came from immunoSEQ multiplex PCR; TCRdb's copy has only in-frame clones and leaves some out. The sample includes under 200,000 clones, approximately 79% of them seen just once. The specimen sequenced was PBMCs. The receptors originated from a man aged 40-55 years in good health and CMV-seronegative.

This clone has just one count. The chain has TRBV7-3 and TRBJ2-1, with 7 bases identical to TRBD1. After removal of 4 bases from V and 8 bases from J, the junction contained 8 bases not matched to a gene. Germline CDR1 is SGHTA and CDR2 is FQGTGA. CDR3 length equals 14 residues. The CDR3 DNA follows: TGTGCCAGCAGCTCCCCCGACAGGGCGGATGAGCAGTTCTTC. The encoded protein is CASSSPDRADEQFF.

V gene TRBV4-3 combines with J gene TRBJ2-3; perhaps TRBD2 as D (6 bases). The CDR3 has 16 residues. Trimming removed 1 base from V and 2 bases from J, with 13 bases in between. Germline V gives CDR1 LGHNA, CDR2 YSLEER. This CDR3 reads CASSQGGGHLTDTQYF. In DNA, the CDR3 is TGCGCCAGCAGCCAAGGGGGAGGCCACCTCACAGATACGCAGTATTTT.

This clone has only one observation. The rearrangement joins TRBV5-1 to TRBJ2-3; D is ambiguous. The V gene's germline CDR1 is SGHRS and CDR2 YFSETQ. The CDR3 extends over 14 amino acids. Trimming pared 4 bases from V and 2 bases from J, leaving 11 bases between. Here the CDR3 DNA reads TGCGCCAGCAGCCCGGGTGTCCCCACAGATACGCAGTATTTT. This sequence encodes CASSPGVPTDTQYF.

This chain links TRBV21-1 with TRBJ1-5. TRBV21-1 is a pseudogene. The CDR3 consists of 13 residues. The CDR3 nucleotides read TGTGCCAGCAACCGGGGAGGCAATCAGCCCCAGCATTTT. This encodes CASNRGGNQPQHF.

The V and J genes are TRBV4-3 and TRBJ2-7; D might be TRBD1 (6 bases). Germline V lookup: CDR1 LGHNA, CDR2 YSLEER. The CDR3 is 15 residues long. The V and J ends lost 0 bases and 6 bases respectively, with 15 bases between them. The CDR3 region has the DNA TGCGCCAGCAGCCAAGATCGGAGCAGGGGTAGCGAGCAGTACTTC. Translating gives CASSQDRSRGSEQYF.

This rearrangement joins TRBV7-9 to TRBJ1-6; D uncertain. The CDR3 runs 12 residues. V was clipped by 5 bases and J by 7 bases, with 6 bases between them. Germline values: CDR1 SEHNR, CDR2 FQNEAQ (reference sequence). Here the CDR3 reads CASSLGNSPLHF. CDR3 DNA sequence: TGTGCCAGCAGCCTCGGGAATTCACCCCTCCACTTT.

The J gene is TRBJ2-7, the V gene TRBV5-1; TRBD1 matches 7 bases. J gave up 2 bases and V 5 bases, and 4 bases lay outside the gene matches. The CDR3 has 13 residues. Germline V lookup: CDR1 SGHRS, CDR2 YFSETQ. CDR3 region: CASRQGTTYEQYF. In DNA, the CDR3 is TGCGCCAGCAGACAGGGGACCACCTACGAGCAGTACTTC.